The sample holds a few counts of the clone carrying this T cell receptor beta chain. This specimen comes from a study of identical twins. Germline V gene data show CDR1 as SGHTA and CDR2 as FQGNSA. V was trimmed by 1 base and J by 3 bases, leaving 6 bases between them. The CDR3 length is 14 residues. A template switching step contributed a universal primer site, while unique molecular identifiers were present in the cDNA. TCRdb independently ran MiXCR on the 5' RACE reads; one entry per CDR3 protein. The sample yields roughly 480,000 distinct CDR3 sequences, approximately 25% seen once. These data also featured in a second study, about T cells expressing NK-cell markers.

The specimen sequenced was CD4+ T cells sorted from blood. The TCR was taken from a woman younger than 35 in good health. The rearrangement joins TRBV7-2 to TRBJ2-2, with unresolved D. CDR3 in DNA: TGTGCCAGCAGCTTAGGGTCAGACACCGGGGAGCTGTTTTTT. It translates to CASSLGSDTGELFF.